This T cell receptor beta chain was identified during a study of siplizumab effects on memory and regulatory T cells. Study-wide results and limits: Roughly 75-96% of dividing CD4+ or CD8+ clones were without an attributable naive or memory phenotype.

Regarding this clone: Its specificity is not known.

Per germline, CDR1 SNHLY and CDR2 FYNNEI. V lost 6 bases, J lost 5 bases, and 13 bases lay in between. The CDR3 has 14 residues. Produced via immunoSEQ multiplex PCR; TCRdb's table is partial and in-frame only. The sample includes around 77,000 clones, 91% seen only once; the top ten take around 28%. V usage is TRBV2 and J usage is TRBJ2-2; perhaps TRBD1 as D (6 bases). The TCR sequence derives from a human donor in good health. The specimen sequenced was CD8+ T cells sorted from blood. CDR3 loop: CASSTGIGTGELFF. DNA of the CDR3: TGTGCCAGCAGCACAGGGATCGGGACCGGGGAGCTGTTTTTT.